This TCR beta chain was retrieved from a study of T cell repertoires in cytomegalovirus infection. Study-wide points: Predominance within the ex vivo response was attributable to HLA-C-restricted CMV-specific TCR beta clonotypes.

In regard to this clonotype: As yet, its antigen is unknown.

TCRdb itself ran the reads through MiXCR, one entry per CDR3 protein. Among around 630,000 distinct CDR3 sequences, roughly 24% were seen once, and the ten largest hold under 8.5%. The specimen was CD8+ T cells from PBMCs. The sequence derives from a human donor in good health (CMV status not recorded). Some clones in this sample may be carry-over from other donors' samples.

The CDR3 DNA reads TGTGCCAGCAGTGATCAGGGGGGCACTGAAGCTTTCTTT. Its protein product is CASSDQGGTEAFF. The gene calls are TRBV6-5 and TRBJ1-1; 7 bases agree with TRBD1. The germline V gene has CDR1 MNHEY and CDR2 SVGAGI. The junction had 4 bases not matched to a gene; V was cut back by 5 bases and J by 4 bases. The CDR3 has 13 residues.